This TCR beta chain was sequenced for a study of cytomegalovirus exposure and HLA in healthy donors. Regarding the study as a whole: The investigators catalogued 150 or so TCR beta chains as cytomegalovirus-associated. 87-base-pair reads could not separate some V segments, including TRBV6-2 and TRBV6-3. The dataset shows that most TCR sequences were rare, while some public TCRs occurred in many donors. A later analysis linked about 17,000 TCR beta sequences to HLA alleles at 0.05 false discovery rate.

As for this clone: Its cognate antigen is unknown.

V lost 5 bases and J lost 5, with 9 bases in between. Germline V gene sequence: CDR1 SEHNR, CDR2 FQNEAQ (reference sequence). The CDR3 loop spans 12 amino acids. A multiplex PCR was run with 60 Vbeta primers and 13 Jbeta primers. Profiling relied on immunoSEQ multiplex PCR, and the TCRdb table lists in-frame clones only, not all of them. The data contain approximately 190,000 clones, around 78% of them seen just once; the ten biggest clones take up 14%. This chain uses TRBV7-9 with TRBJ1-1; D ambiguous. The sequenced sample consisted of PBMCs. This receptor was obtained from a woman aged 30 to 39 in good health and CMV-seropositive. CDR3 nucleotides: TGTGCCAGCAGCCTTAGTAGTACTGAAGCTTTCTTT. It translates to CASSLSSTEAFF.